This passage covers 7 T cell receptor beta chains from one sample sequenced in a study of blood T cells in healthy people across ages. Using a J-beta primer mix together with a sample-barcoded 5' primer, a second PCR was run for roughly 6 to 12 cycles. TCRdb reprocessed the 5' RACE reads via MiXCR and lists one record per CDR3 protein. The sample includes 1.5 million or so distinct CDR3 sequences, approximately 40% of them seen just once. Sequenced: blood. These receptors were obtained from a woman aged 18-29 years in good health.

The CDR3 nucleotides are TGTGCCAGCAGTTACTCACCGGGACTAGCGGATCAAGAGACCCAGTACTTC. Protein: CASSYSPGLADQETQYF. The V and J genes are TRBV6-2 or TRBV6-3 and TRBJ2-5; TRBD2 aligns across 11 bases. The ends lost 0 bases at V and 2 bases at J; junction bases unmatched: 5. CDR3 length: 17 residues. Germline-derived CDR1 and CDR2 are MNHEY and SVGEGT.

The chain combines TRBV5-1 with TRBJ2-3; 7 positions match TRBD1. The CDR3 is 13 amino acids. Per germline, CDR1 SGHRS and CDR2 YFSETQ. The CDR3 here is CASYRDSPDTQYF. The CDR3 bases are TGCGCTTCGTACAGGGACAGCCCAGATACGCAGTATTTT.

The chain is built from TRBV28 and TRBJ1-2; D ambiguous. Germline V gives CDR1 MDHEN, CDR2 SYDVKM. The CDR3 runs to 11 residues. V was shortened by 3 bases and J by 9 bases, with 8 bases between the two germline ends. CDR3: CASSFYLSYTF. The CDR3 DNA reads TGTGCCAGCAGTTTCTACCTGAGCTACACCTTC.

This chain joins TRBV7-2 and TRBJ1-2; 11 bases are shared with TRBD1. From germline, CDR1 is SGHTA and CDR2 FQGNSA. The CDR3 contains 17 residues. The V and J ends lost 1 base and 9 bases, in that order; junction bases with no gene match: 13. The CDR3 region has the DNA TGTGCCAGCAGCTTAGGTCCATCCGGGACAGGGGGTTTTAGCTACACCTTC. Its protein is CASSLGPSGTGGFSYTF.

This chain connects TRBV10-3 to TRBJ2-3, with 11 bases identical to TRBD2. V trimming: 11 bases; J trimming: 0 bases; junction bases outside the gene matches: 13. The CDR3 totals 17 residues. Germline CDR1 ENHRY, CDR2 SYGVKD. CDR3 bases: TGTGCCTCCGGGGGGGTAGCGGGGGGGATCAGCACAGATACGCAGTATTTT. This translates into CASGGVAGGISTDTQYF.

CDR3 bases: TGTGCCAGCAGGAGGGGCGGATCTGGGGATGAGCAGTTCTTC. Residues: CASRRGGSGDEQFF. The chain combines TRBV21-1 with TRBJ2-1; the tabulated D call, TRBD1, remains unverified against the DNA. TRBV21-1 is a known pseudogene. The CDR3 covers 14 residues.

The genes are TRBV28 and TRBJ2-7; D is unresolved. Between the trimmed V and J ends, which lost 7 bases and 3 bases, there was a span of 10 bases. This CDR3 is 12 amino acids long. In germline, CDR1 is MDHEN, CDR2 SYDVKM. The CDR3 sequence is CASTRWGYEQYF. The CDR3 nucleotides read TGTGCCAGCACTAGGTGGGGCTACGAGCAGTACTTC.